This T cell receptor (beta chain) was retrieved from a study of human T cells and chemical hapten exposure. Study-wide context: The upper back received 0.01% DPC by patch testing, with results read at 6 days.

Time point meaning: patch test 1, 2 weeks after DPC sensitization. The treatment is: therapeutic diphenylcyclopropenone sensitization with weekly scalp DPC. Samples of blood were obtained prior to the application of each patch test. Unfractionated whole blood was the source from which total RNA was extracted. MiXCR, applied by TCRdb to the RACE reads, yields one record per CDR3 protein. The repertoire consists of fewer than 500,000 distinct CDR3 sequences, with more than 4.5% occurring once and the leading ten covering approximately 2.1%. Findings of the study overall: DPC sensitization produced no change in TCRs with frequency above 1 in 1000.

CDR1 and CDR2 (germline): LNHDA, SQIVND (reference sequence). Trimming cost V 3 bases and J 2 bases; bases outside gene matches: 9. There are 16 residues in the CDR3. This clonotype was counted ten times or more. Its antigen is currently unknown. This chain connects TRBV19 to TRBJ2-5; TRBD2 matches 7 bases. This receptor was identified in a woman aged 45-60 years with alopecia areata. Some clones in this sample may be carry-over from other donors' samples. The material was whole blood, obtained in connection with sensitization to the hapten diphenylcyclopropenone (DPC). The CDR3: CASSMVGGGPQETQYF. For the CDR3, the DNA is TGTGCCAGTAGTATGGTGGGGGGAGGGCCTCAAGAGACCCAGTACTTC.